The 31 T cell receptor beta chains below come from one sample, sequenced in a study of response to subunit inactivated influenza vaccine. TCRdb reprocessed the RT-PCR reads with MiXCR, giving one entry per CDR3 protein. The top ten hold around 10% of the sample, which has a few hundred thousand distinct CDR3 sequences, around 11% seen once. The sample was also reused in another study, on T cells expressing NK-cell markers. That publication notes: The authors made TCR beta cDNA libraries by 5'RACE template switching. This switching added a universal primer site and UMIs.

The sequencing used PBMCs from blood, collected on the day of vaccination. The receptors were sampled from a man aged 45 to 65 who received an inactivated influenza vaccine.

This clonotype was recorded many times. J is TRBJ2-2 and V is TRBV14, with a tentative D call TRBD2 (5 bases). CDR1 is SGHDN and CDR2 is FVKESK in the germline V gene. The V and J ends lost 2 bases and 4 bases respectively, with 17 bases between them. CDR3 length: 17 residues. The CDR3, as DNA: TGTGCCAGCAGCCAAAGAGTAGGCGGGCGGAGCACCGGGGAGCTGTTTTTT. This codes for CASSQRVGGRSTGELFF.

J is TRBJ2-2 and V is TRBV6-5; maybe TRBD2 (6 bases). The CDR3 is made up of 17 amino acids. Trimming stripped 0 bases from V and 5 bases from J, with 16 bases between. Germline V gene data show CDR1 as MNHEY and CDR2 as SVGAGI. CDR3 loop: CASSYSITSTGTGELFF. The CDR3 coding sequence is TGTGCCAGCAGTTACTCGATAACTAGCACCGGTACCGGGGAGCTGTTTTTT.

This clonotype was recorded a few times. The chain has TRBV3-1 and TRBJ1-1; D is unresolved. V was trimmed by 1 base and J by 0 bases, leaving 12 bases between them. Germline V gene data show CDR1 as LGHDT and CDR2 as YNNKEL (reference sequence). The CDR3 loop spans 16 amino acids. CDR3 DNA sequence: TGTGCCAGCAGCCAAGGTTCGGGATCTTTGAACACTGAAGCTTTCTTT. Translation gives CASSQGSGSLNTEAFF.

This clonotype has just a few counts. The chain links TRBV5-5 to TRBJ2-2; no reliable D call. The V gene's germline CDR1 is SGHKS and CDR2 YYEKEE (reference sequence). Trimming stripped 4 bases from V and 3 bases from J, with 16 bases between. The CDR3 runs to 16 residues. The CDR3, as DNA: TGTGCCAGCAGCCCCTCCCCAGCGAGCTACACCGGGGAGCTGTTTTTT. This gives the protein CASSPSPASYTGELFF.

The chain uses TRBV12-3 or TRBV12-4 and TRBJ2-7; D is perhaps TRBD1 or TRBD2 (5 bases each). Trimming pared 5 bases from V and 0 bases from J, leaving 17 bases between. The CDR3 has 16 residues. CDR3 DNA: TGTGCCAGCAGTCTACGGGACCCCCGGAGCTCCTACGAGCAGTACTTC. It specifies CASSLRDPRSSYEQYF.

This clonotype was seen a handful of times. The chain couples TRBV4-3 to TRBJ2-7; 7 positions agree with TRBD1. This CDR3 spans 14 amino acids. Losses at the gene ends were 1 base for V and 7 bases for J; bases not matched to a gene: 7. Germline V gene sequence: CDR1 LGHNA, CDR2 YSLEER. In nucleotides, the CDR3 is TGCGCCAGCAGCCAAGTGAGGGGGCTTGTTGAGCAGTACTTC. Translating it yields CASSQVRGLVEQYF.

The chain links TRBV25-1 to TRBJ2-7, with TRBD2 matching 11 bases. V dropped 2 bases and J dropped 6; count of bases not matched to a gene: 9. The CDR3 has 16 residues. Looked up from germline, CDR1 is MGHDK and CDR2 is SYGVNS. CDR3: CASSEEGLAAFCEQYF. As DNA, the CDR3 is TGTGCCAGCAGTGAAGAGGGACTAGCGGCATTCTGCGAGCAGTACTTC.

This clonotype has only a few counts. The gene calls are TRBV20-1 and TRBJ1-2; D is perhaps TRBD1 (5 bases). Trimming shortened V by 3 bases and J by 4 bases, and 6 bases separated the two germline ends. The germline V gene encodes CDR1 DFQATT and CDR2 SNEGSKA (reference sequence). The CDR3 covers 11 residues. The CDR3 loop is CSASGGYGYTF. The CDR3 DNA is TGCAGTGCTAGTGGGGGCTATGGCTACACCTTC.

This clonotype was picked up a small number of times. The chain links TRBV6-2 or TRBV6-3 to TRBJ2-1; tentative D call: TRBD2 (6 bases). The CDR3 consists of 17 residues. Germline CDR1 and CDR2: MNHEY and SVGEGT. Trimming shortened V by 2 bases and J by 1 base, and 15 bases separated the two germline ends. CDR3 residues: CASSYLNGGWSYNEQFF. The CDR3 nucleotides are TGTGCCAGCAGTTACCTGAACGGGGGTTGGTCCTACAATGAGCAGTTCTTC.

In its sample, this clonotype was seen many times. CDR3 region: CASSLRSSSRGYEKLFF. The CDR3 bases are TGTGCCAGCAGCTTACGGTCTAGCTCCCGCGGTTATGAAAAACTGTTTTTT. The genes are TRBV11-2 and TRBJ1-4; D is unclear. The V end was cut by 2 bases, the J end by 6 bases, with 19 bases between. Germline V gives CDR1 SGHAT, CDR2 FQNNGV. The CDR3 extends over 17 amino acids.

This clonotype has only a few counts. This rearrangement joins TRBV2 to TRBJ1-4; D call uncertain. CDR1 SNHLY and CDR2 FYNNEI come from the germline V gene. The CDR3 is made up of 14 amino acids. Between the trimmed V and J ends, which lost 7 bases and 5 bases, there was a span of 14 bases. The CDR3 nucleotides read TGTGCCAGCACAATCACGGCGCAAAATGAAAAACTGTTTTTT. Protein sequence: CASTITAQNEKLFF. The whole variable domain, remainder taken from reference TRBV2 and TRBJ1-4, is EPEVTQTPSHQVTQMGQEVILRCVPISNHLYFYWYRQILGQKVEFLVSFYNNEISEKSEIFDDQFSVERPDGSNFTLKIRSTKLEDSAMYFCASTITAQNEKLFFGSGTQLSVL.

This clonotype was counted at least ten times. The chain combines TRBV6-5 with TRBJ1-1; 10 nucleotides agree with TRBD1. The germline CDR1 and CDR2 sequences are MNHEY and SVGAGI. The length of the CDR3 is 15 residues. Trimming cost V 6 bases and J 3 bases; bases outside gene matches: 7. As DNA, the CDR3 is TGTGCCAGCAGGCGACAGGGGGCGAGGGACACTGAAGCTTTCTTT. It encodes CASRRQGARDTEAFF.

This clonotype was observed a few times. The chain combines TRBV7-2 with TRBJ1-1; D not certain. V lost 1 base, J lost 3 bases, and 15 bases lay in between. Germline CDR1 reads SGHTA; CDR2 reads FQGNSA. The CDR3 runs to 16 residues. The CDR3 coding sequence is TGTGCCAGCAGCTTAGTTTTTGGTACAGCCTACACTGAAGCTTTCTTT. Protein product: CASSLVFGTAYTEAFF.

This clonotype was detected only a few times. V is TRBV4-2 and J is TRBJ2-2; 11 bases align to TRBD2. With V trimmed by 4 bases and J by 2 bases, 9 bases remained unmatched. This CDR3 spans 18 amino acids. Germline assignment: CDR1 LGHNA and CDR2 YNFKEQ. The CDR3 sequence is CASSPGGLAGGNTGELFF. The CDR3 region has the DNA TGTGCCAGCAGCCCGGGGGGTCTAGCGGGGGGCAACACCGGGGAGCTGTTTTTT.

This clonotype has at least ten counts. The chain couples TRBV20-1 to TRBJ2-1; D unclear. Trimming pared 5 bases from V and 9 bases from J, leaving 14 bases between. Germline lookup yields CDR1 DFQATT and CDR2 SNEGSKA (reference sequence). The CDR3 length is 12 residues. CDR3 in DNA: TGCAGTGCTGCCGGAGCTCCCGGTGAGCAGTTCTTC. Protein product: CSAAGAPGEQFF.

About this clonotype itself: An end of the junction does not agree with germline; a read error may underlie this. The chain combines TRBV7-2 with TRBJ2-3; 7 bases fit TRBD2. The CDR3 spans 14 residues. CDR1 is SGHTA and CDR2 is FQGNSA in the germline V gene. The CDR3 loop reads CASSLLGGRDTHYF. The CDR3 DNA sequence: TGTGCCAGCAGCTTATTGGGAGGGCGGGATACGCACTATTTT.

In this sample, this clonotype turned up a few times. V gene TRBV14 combines with J gene TRBJ2-1, with 10 bases aligning to TRBD2. The junction had 10 bases not matched to a gene; V was cut back by 6 bases and J by 8 bases. CDR1 SGHDN and CDR2 FVKESK come from the germline V gene. The CDR3 spans 15 residues. DNA for the CDR3: TGTGCCAGCAGTATGGGACTAGCGAGAAAGCATGAGCAGTTCTTC. Its protein product is CASSMGLARKHEQFF.

This clonotype was recorded at least ten times. In DNA form, the CDR3 reads TGCAGTGCTAGCCACAGTGACTCCACAGATACGCAGTATTTT. Encoded protein: CSASHSDSTDTQYF. The rearrangement joins TRBV20-1 to TRBJ2-3; no reliable D call. CDR3 length equals 14 residues. CDR1 is DFQATT, CDR2 SNEGSKA, per germline (reference sequence). V was cut by 3 bases and J by 2 bases, with 12 bases left in between.

The chain carries TRBV29-1 and TRBJ2-7; D may match TRBD1 or TRBD2 (5 bases each). The CDR3 runs to 15 residues. V gave up 1 base and J gave up 0 bases, with 13 bases separating them. CDR1 is SQVTM and CDR2 is ANQGSEA in the germline V gene. CDR3 bases: TGCAGCGTTGAAGTAGTAGGGGAGAGCTCCTACGAGCAGTACTTC. Amino acid sequence: CSVEVVGESSYEQYF.

Ten or more counts support this clonotype. This rearrangement joins TRBV7-2 to TRBJ2-3; D possibly matches TRBD1 or TRBD2 (5 bases each). V lost 5 bases, J lost 5 bases, and 20 bases lay in between. The CDR3 loop spans 16 amino acids. The V gene's germline CDR1 is SGHTA and CDR2 FQGNSA. The CDR3 spells CASSNEGTEFRDTQYF. CDR3 nucleotide sequence: TGTGCCAGCAGCAATGAGGGGACGGAGTTTAGAGATACGCAGTATTTT.

This clonotype has at least ten counts. This sequence joins TRBV5-1 and TRBJ2-3; D is undetermined. Between the trimmed V and J ends, which lost 2 bases and 3 bases, there was a span of 10 bases. The length of the CDR3 is 14 residues. CDR1 and CDR2 (germline): SGHRS, YFSETQ. This CDR3 reads CASSFTKGTDTQYF. For the CDR3, the DNA is TGCGCCAGCAGCTTCACTAAAGGAACAGATACGCAGTATTTT.

This clonotype was seen a handful of times. V and J are TRBV5-1 and TRBJ1-2, with D unclear. Trimming shortened V by 1 base and J by 8 bases, and 15 bases separated the two germline ends. The CDR3 extends over 14 amino acids. CDR1 is SGHRS and CDR2 is YFSETQ in the germline V gene. The CDR3 protein is CASSLTGKREGYTF. The DNA of the CDR3 is TGCGCCAGCAGCTTGACCGGGAAAAGAGAGGGCTACACCTTC.

This clonotype was observed a handful of times. The gene calls are TRBV20-1 and TRBJ1-5; 10 positions agree with TRBD1. Germline V gene data show CDR1 as DFQATT and CDR2 as SNEGSKA (reference sequence). The CDR3 sequence is 15 residues long. V lost 3 bases and J lost 8; bases outside the gene matches: 10. The CDR3 sequence is CSASTGGQGGKPQHF. CDR3 DNA sequence: TGCAGTGCTAGTACGGGTGGACAGGGGGGAAAGCCCCAGCATTTT.

There are many counts of this clonotype. The J gene is TRBJ2-3, the V gene TRBV6-5; the match to TRBD2 covers 8 bases. There are 15 residues in the CDR3. Trimming took 2 bases from V and 3 from J; bases not matched to a gene: 4. The germline V gene encodes CDR1 MNHEY and CDR2 SVGAGI. In DNA, the CDR3 is TGTGCCAGCAGTTACCGCGGGGGGCGAACAGATACGCAGTATTTT. Translating it yields CASSYRGGRTDTQYF.

This clonotype appeared a few times. The chain links TRBV12-3 or TRBV12-4 to TRBJ1-5, with a possible D match to TRBD1 (6 bases). The ends were cut back, 7 bases at V and 5 bases at J, with 12 bases in the middle. The CDR3 length is 13 residues. The DNA for the CDR3 is TGTGCCAGCACCGTAGGGGGGTATCAGCCCCAGCATTTT. Its protein product is CASTVGGYQPQHF.

The rearrangement joins TRBV12-3 or TRBV12-4 to TRBJ1-1; no firm D call. V was pared by 6 bases and J by 0 bases, with 14 bases between. The CDR3 is 15 amino acids. The chain's CDR3 is CASSPDGHMNTEAFF. CDR3 bases: TGTGCCAGCAGCCCTGATGGTCACATGAACACTGAAGCTTTCTTT.

This clonotype was seen a few times. The rearrangement uses TRBV20-1 and TRBJ2-1; TRBD2 might be the D (6 bases). The CDR3 has 14 residues. Trimming took off 6 bases at V and 5 bases at J, with 17 bases between the two ends. Germline V gene sequence: CDR1 DFQATT, CDR2 SNEGSKA (reference sequence). CDR3 bases: TGCAGTGCCCCGACCGGGACTCCGGACAATGAGCAGTTCTTC. Protein product: CSAPTGTPDNEQFF.

This clonotype was observed a handful of times. The rearrangement joins TRBV7-6 to TRBJ2-7; 7 positions agree with TRBD1. The CDR3 loop spans 14 amino acids. CDR1 and CDR2 from the germline V gene are SGHVS and FNYEAQ. Trimming took 2 bases from V and 4 from J; bases not matched to a gene: 5. This chain's CDR3 is CASSLTAGGYEQYF. The CDR3, as DNA: TGTGCCAGCAGCTTAACGGCAGGGGGATACGAGCAGTACTTC.

This clonotype has just a few counts. V usage is TRBV19 and J usage is TRBJ2-3; D is unclear. CDR1 and CDR2 (germline): LNHDA, SQIVND (reference sequence). The CDR3 extends over 14 amino acids. V lost 0 bases, J lost 3 bases, and 7 bases lay in between. The CDR3 is CASSIDHLTDTQYF. The CDR3 nucleotides are TGTGCCAGTAGTATAGATCATCTAACAGATACGCAGTATTTT.

This clonotype was found a few times. The chain links TRBV20-1 to TRBJ2-2; 12 bases align to TRBD2. The CDR3 covers 17 residues. Germline loops: CDR1 DFQATT, CDR2 SNEGSKA (reference sequence). J was trimmed by 6 bases and V by 0 bases; bases with no gene match: 8. In DNA, the CDR3 is TGCAGTGCTAGAGATTCTCGGCTAGCGGGAGGGCCCGGGGAGCTGTTTTTT. Protein sequence: CSARDSRLAGGPGELFF.

The chain joins TRBV10-3 to TRBJ2-1; 8 bases align to TRBD2. V gave up 6 bases and J gave up 0 bases; unmatched junction bases: 10. Germline V lookup: CDR1 ENHRY, CDR2 SYGVKD. The CDR3 length is 17 residues. CDR3 coding DNA: TGTGCCATCAGCGGACTAGCCTTTTCAAGCTCCTACAATGAGCAGTTCTTC. It translates to CAISGLAFSSSYNEQFF.